The rows below give T cell receptor beta chains drawn from one sample of a study of blood T cell repertoires in COVID-19. TCRdb's table, derived via immunoSEQ multiplex PCR, lists solely in-frame clones and lacks some. The table lists around 200,000 clones, 90% of them singletons. Sequenced: peripheral blood. These receptor sequences come from a man aged 45-65 years with acute or convalescent COVID-19. CDR3s include the opening cysteine and the closing phenylalanine or tryptophan. The D gene is left open where the match is weak. The size entry is marked missing in some rows and otherwise reads once, few, many or a size class.

v_gene	abundance	d_gene	j_gene	CDR3nt	CDR3aa
TRBV21-1	-	-	TRBJ2-7	TGTGCCAGCTCCGACGGGGGGAGCTCCTACGAGCAGTACTTC	CASSDGGSSYEQYF
TRBV15	-	TRBD1	TRBJ1-1	TGTGCCACCAGGAAACAGGGGACGGGCATTGAAGCTTTCTTT	CATRKQGTGIEAFF
TRBV10-3	-	-	TRBJ1-1	TGTGCCATCAGTGTTGGGAGAGAAGCTTTCTTT	CAISVGREAFF
TRBV5-4	once	-	TRBJ2-5	TGTGCCAGCAGTCCGGGTGGGCAGGGGCGACAGGAGACCCAGTACTTC	CASSPGGQGRQETQYF
TRBV27	once	TRBD2	TRBJ2-1	TGTGCCAGCAGTTTATTAGCGGGGGCTTACAATGAGCAGTTCTTC	CASSLLAGAYNEQFF
TRBV6-2/TRBV6-3	-	TRBD1	TRBJ1-2	TGTGCCAGCATCCCGACAGGGGCTAACTATGGCTACACCTTC	CASIPTGANYGYTF
TRBV10-3	-	TRBD2	TRBJ2-7	TGTGCCATCAGTGCGAGAGCGGGAGGTACCTACGAGCAGTACTTC	CAISARAGGTYEQYF
TRBV19	once	-	TRBJ2-5	TGTGCCAGTAGTATAGGGACAGAGCAAGAGACCCAGTACTTC	CASSIGTEQETQYF
TRBV7-2	-	-	TRBJ1-3	TGTGCCAGCAGCTTAGCGGGACATTACTCTGGAAACACCATATATTTT	CASSLAGHYSGNTIYF
TRBV7-9	-	-	TRBJ1-2	TGTGCCAGCACCATGGGGCTACGGCATGGCTACACCTTC	CASTMGLRHGYTF
TRBV5-1	-	TRBD1	TRBJ1-2	TGCGCCAGCAGCTTGGGACAGGGGAGGCGGTATGGCTACACCTTC	CASSLGQGRRYGYTF
TRBV28	-	-	TRBJ1-5	TGTGCCAGCAGTTTAGACTGGCGGGGTAGCAATCAGCCCCAGCATTTT	CASSLDWRGSNQPQHF
TRBV19	-	TRBD1	TRBJ1-4	TGTGCCAGTAGTATCGAACAGGGGCGCGAAAAACTGTTTTTT	CASSIEQGREKLFF
TRBV7-2	-	-	TRBJ2-1	TGTGCCAGCAGCTTAGGGGCATACAATGAGCAGTTCTTC	CASSLGAYNEQFF
TRBV7-6	-	-	TRBJ2-3	TGTGCCAGCAGCTTAGCGCTAGAGGGTCTAGATACGCAGTATTTT	CASSLALEGLDTQYF
TRBV28	-	-	TRBJ2-3	TGTGCCAGCAGTCACTTGGGGAGAGTCACAGATACGCAGTATTTT	CASSHLGRVTDTQYF
TRBV7-3	-	-	TRBJ2-7	TGTGCCAGCAGCTCGTCCCGGGACAACGAGCAGTACTTC	CASSSSRDNEQYF
TRBV27	-	-	TRBJ1-4	TGTGCCAGCAGTTTAGCTTTCAGTGAAAAACTGTTTTTT	CASSLAFSEKLFF
TRBV7-9	-	-	TRBJ2-2	TGTGCCAGCAGCTCGACTAGTTCCGGGGAGCTGTTTTTT	CASSSTSSGELFF
TRBV6-1	-	-	TRBJ1-3	TGTGCCAGCAGTGAAGGCCTCCGGCGGGCACCTGGAAACACCATATATTTT	CASSEGLRRAPGNTIYF
TRBV11-2	few	-	TRBJ2-3	TGTGCCAGCAGCTTGTCACAGGGTCGCACAGATACGCAGTATTTT	CASSLSQGRTDTQYF
TRBV6-5	-	-	TRBJ1-1	TGTGCCAGCAGGTTCAGCGGTAACACTGAAGCTTTCTTT	CASRFSGNTEAFF
TRBV29-1	-	TRBD2	TRBJ2-1	TGCAGCGTTGAAGGGGTAGCGGGAGGATCGTCCTACAATGAGCAGTTCTTC	CSVEGVAGGSSYNEQFF
TRBV19	-	TRBD2	TRBJ2-3	TGTGCCAGTAGTATGAGAGCGGGGAGTACAGATACGCAGTATTTT	CASSMRAGSTDTQYF
TRBV30	-	-	TRBJ1-5	TGTGCCTGGAGCATTTTCAATAGCAATCAGCCCCAGCATTTT	CAWSIFNSNQPQHF
TRBV30	-	-	TRBJ2-2	TGTGCCTGGAATCCCAGGGCCGGGGAGCTGTTTTTT	CAWNPRAGELFF
TRBV19	-	-	TRBJ1-2	TGTGCCAGTAGTATAGATCAAGGGACAAGGGGATCGCGTGGCTACACCTTC	CASSIDQGTRGSRGYTF
TRBV5-8	-	TRBD2	TRBJ2-1	TGTGCCAGCAGCTCCCTAGCGGGAGTTATGAATGAGCAGTTCTTC	CASSSLAGVMNEQFF